The 32 T cell receptor beta chains below come from one sample, sequenced in a study of blood T cell repertoires in COVID-19. Data came from immunoSEQ multiplex PCR; TCRdb stores just in-frame clones and leaves some out. The table has 400,000 to 550,000 clones, 70% to 90% seen once. The sequenced sample consisted of PBMCs or T cells enriched from blood (not recorded which). The receptors were sampled from a woman aged 18-29 years with acute COVID-19.

The chain couples TRBV27 to TRBJ2-2; 9 bases align to TRBD1. Germline CDR1 is MNHEY and CDR2 is SMNVEV (reference sequence). The CDR3 runs 14 residues. V lost 1 base, J lost 8 bases, and 2 bases stayed unmatched. DNA for the CDR3: TGTGCCAGCAGTTTATGGACAGGGGATGGGGAGCTGTTTTTT. This gives the protein CASSLWTGDGELFF.

V and J are TRBV29-1 and TRBJ1-2; 7 bases line up with TRBD1. The V gene end was trimmed by 7 bases and the J gene end by 7 bases; junction bases not matched to a gene: 18. The CDR3 has 15 amino acids. The germline CDR1 and CDR2 sequences are SQVTM and ANQGSEA. CDR3 DNA sequence: TGCAGCGGCCTGACAGCGCAGGGGGAAGCTATTGGCTACACCTTC. Translated: CSGLTAQGEAIGYTF.

This chain uses TRBV19 with TRBJ2-7; 9 bases fit TRBD1. Per the germline V gene, CDR1 is LNHDA and CDR2 is SQIVND (reference sequence). Germline trimming cut 5 bases from V and 0 bases from J; bases unmatched to any gene: 14. The CDR3 is 18 residues long. CDR3 in DNA: TGTGCCAGTAGTTCATCGGGACAGGGCCCTCCCCTCTCCTACGAGCAGTACTTC. Translating gives CASSSSGQGPPLSYEQYF.

The rearrangement uses TRBV5-8 and TRBJ1-2; TRBD1 might be the D (6 bases). The CDR3 extends over 15 amino acids. The V gene's germline CDR1 is SGHTS and CDR2 YDEGEE. V was trimmed by 1 base and J by 2 bases, leaving 12 bases between them. The CDR3 nucleotides are TGTGCCAGCAGCTTGTGGGGACAAGGGAACTATGGCTACACCTTC. It encodes CASSLWGQGNYGYTF.

The chain joins TRBV7-9 to TRBJ1-3; D is unclear. The CDR3 is made up of 12 amino acids. With 8 bases removed from V and 0 bases from J, the gap between germline ends came to 5 bases. Per germline, CDR1 SEHNR and CDR2 FQNEAQ (reference sequence). As DNA, the CDR3 is TGTGCCAGCCGGGACTCTGGAAACACCATATATTTT. Encoded protein: CASRDSGNTIYF.

Worth noting for this clone: Other DNA sequences of this sample code for an identical CDR3. V and J are TRBV18 and TRBJ2-7; TRBD1 matches at 7 bases. CDR3 length: 14 amino acids. V gave up 3 bases and J gave up 3 bases; unmatched junction bases: 5. Germline CDR1 reads KGHSH; CDR2 reads LQKENI. The CDR3, as DNA: TGTGCCAGCTCACCCCGGACAGGTCTCTACGAGCAGTACTTC. Residues: CASSPRTGLYEQYF. Supplemented by reference TRBV18 and TRBJ2-7, the full variable domain reads NAGVMQNPRHLVRRRGQEARLRCSPMKGHSHVYWYRQLPEEGLKFMVYLQKENIIDESGMPKERFSAEFPKEGPSILRIQQVVRGDSAAYFCASSPRTGLYEQYFGPGTRLTVT.

Comment on this clone: The same CDR3 arises from other DNA sequences in this sample as well. V is TRBV3-1 (or the pseudogene TRBV3-2) and J is TRBJ1-1, with D uncertain. Germline V gives CDR1 LGHDT, CDR2 YNNKEL (reference sequence). The CDR3 loop spans 12 amino acids. Trimming pared 1 base from V and 2 bases from J, leaving 2 bases between. The CDR3 loop is CASSQANTEAFF. The CDR3 DNA reads TGTGCCAGCAGCCAAGCAAACACTGAAGCTTTCTTT.

This chain joins TRBV7-8 and TRBJ2-7, with D possibly TRBD2 on 6 matching bases. CDR1 SGHVS and CDR2 FQNEAQ come from the germline V gene. The CDR3 spans 15 residues. The ends were cut back, 1 base at V and 2 bases at J, with 12 bases in the middle. The CDR3 sequence is CASSLEISGAYEQYF. The CDR3 coding sequence is TGTGCCAGCAGCTTAGAGATTAGCGGAGCCTACGAGCAGTACTTC.

The chain has TRBV29-1 and TRBJ2-3; 12 nucleotides match TRBD2. Germline CDR1 SQVTM, CDR2 ANQGSEA. V lost 4 bases to trimming and J lost 2 bases; unmatched junction nucleotides: 7. This CDR3 is 16 amino acids long. For the CDR3, the DNA is TGCAGCGTTGGGGGTGGACTAGCGGGACCCACAGATACGCAGTATTTT. It yields the protein CSVGGGLAGPTDTQYF.

The chain carries TRBV19 and TRBJ2-2, with D maybe TRBD2 (6 bases). Trimming removed 6 bases from V and 2 bases from J, with 13 bases in between. The CDR3 consists of 15 residues. Germline lookup yields CDR1 LNHDA and CDR2 SQIVND (reference sequence). The DNA of the CDR3 is TGTGCCAGTAGGCGAGGCGGGGTTAACACCGGGGAGCTGTTTTTT. This gives the protein CASRRGGVNTGELFF.

V is TRBV11-2 and J is TRBJ2-1; 14 bases agree with TRBD2. Germline V gene lookup returns CDR1 SGHAT and CDR2 FQNNGV. The CDR3 spans 16 residues. V shed 5 bases, J shed 8 bases, and the junction held 8 bases outside the gene matches. This CDR3 reads CASSRQGGLAGDEQFF. CDR3 nucleotide sequence: TGTGCCAGCAGCCGCCAAGGGGGACTAGCGGGAGATGAGCAGTTCTTC.

The chain has TRBV7-9 and TRBJ2-5, with a possible D match to TRBD1 (6 bases). Germline assignment: CDR1 SEHNR and CDR2 FQNEAQ (reference sequence). The CDR3 runs 15 residues. Trimming took 4 bases from V and 0 from J, leaving 12 bases between them. CDR3 sequence (DNA): TGTGCCAGCAGCTCCCCCAGGGACAACCAAGAGACCCAGTACTTC. Its translation: CASSSPRDNQETQYF. Looking up the rest from reference TRBV7-9 and TRBJ2-5 gives the full variable domain: DTGVSQNPRHKITKRGQNVTFRCDPISEHNRLYWYRQTLGQGPEFLTYFQNEAQLEKSRLLSDRFSAERPKGSFSTLEIQRTEQGDSAMYLCASSSPRDNQETQYFGPGTRLLVL.

The chain joins TRBV28 to TRBJ1-2; D gene uncertain. V shed 6 bases and J shed 4 bases, with 6 bases lying between them. CDR1 is MDHEN and CDR2 is SYDVKM in the germline V gene. This CDR3 is 11 amino acids long. DNA of the CDR3: TGTGCCAGCAGACAGCTCTATGGCTACACCTTC. Its translation is CASRQLYGYTF.

This chain joins TRBV6-1 and TRBJ1-5; 7 nucleotides match TRBD1. CDR3 length equals 19 residues. Germline-derived CDR1 and CDR2 are MNHNS and SASEGT. The V segment lost 2 bases and the J segment 1 base; nucleotides outside the gene matches: 14. This CDR3 is CASSESFPRTGTSNQPQHF. The CDR3 nucleotides are TGTGCCAGCAGTGAATCTTTCCCCCGGACAGGTACAAGCAATCAGCCCCAGCATTTT.

On this clone itself: Germline and junction disagree at one end, which may indicate a read error. The chain carries TRBV5-4 and TRBJ2-2; a possible D gene is TRBD2 (5 bases). CDR1 and CDR2 (germline): SGHNT, YYREEE (reference sequence). The CDR3 spans 15 residues. CDR3 protein: CASSLAAGNPGELFF. The CDR3 DNA sequence: TGTGCCAGCAGCTTGGCCGCCGGGAACCCCGGGGAGCTGTTTTTT. The whole variable domain, filled in from reference TRBV5-4 and TRBJ2-2, reads ETGVTQSPTHLIKTRGQQVTLRCSSQSGHNTVSWYQQALGQGPQFIFQYYREEENGRGNFPPRFSGLQFPNYSSELNVNALELDDSALYLCASSLAAGNPGELFFGEGSRLTVL.

This chain joins TRBV9 and TRBJ1-1, with 10 bases that match TRBD1. With 4 bases clipped from V and 5 bases from J, the junction kept 5 bases outside the gene matches. The CDR3 is made up of 14 amino acids. Germline V gives CDR1 SGDLS, CDR2 YYNGEE. In nucleotides, the CDR3 is TGTGCCAGCAGCCTCACGGGACAGGGGACTGAAGCTTTCTTT. This codes for CASSLTGQGTEAFF.

CDR3 amino acids: CASSELAGGQHF. CDR3 DNA: TGTGCCAGCAGTGAGCTGGCCGGGGGTCAGCATTTT. J is TRBJ1-5 and V is TRBV2, with D possibly being TRBD1 (5 bases). Trimming stripped 3 bases from V and 13 bases from J, with 13 bases between. CDR1 is SNHLY, CDR2 FYNNEI, per germline. The CDR3 runs 12 residues.

The V and J genes are TRBV7-8 and TRBJ1-1; no reliable D call. V lost 5 bases, J lost 0 bases, and 25 bases lay in between. The CDR3 length is 19 residues. Germline CDR1 SGHVS, CDR2 FQNEAQ. This CDR3 is CASSPQRVRRTSMNTEAFF. The CDR3 bases are TGTGCCAGCAGCCCCCAGCGGGTAAGACGGACTTCTATGAACACTGAAGCTTTCTTT.

A few counts support this clone. The rearrangement joins TRBV2 to TRBJ2-1, with a possible D match to TRBD1 (5 bases). The ends were cut back, 6 bases at V and 7 bases at J, with 7 bases in the middle. Per the germline V gene, CDR1 is SNHLY and CDR2 is FYNNEI. The CDR3 loop spans 11 amino acids. CDR3 in amino acids: CASRKGNEQFF. CDR3 in DNA: TGTGCCAGCAGGAAGGGGAATGAGCAGTTCTTC.

V is TRBV10-3 and J is TRBJ1-1, with D hard to call. The CDR3 consists of 15 residues. Trimming removed 6 bases at V and 0 bases at J, with 14 bases between. CDR1 is ENHRY and CDR2 is SYGVKD in the germline V gene. CDR3 in amino acids: CAIRQTREVNTEAFF. The CDR3, as DNA: TGTGCCATCAGGCAGACAAGGGAGGTGAACACTGAAGCTTTCTTT.

The chain links TRBV4-3 to TRBJ1-1; a possible D gene is TRBD1 (6 bases). The germline V gene has CDR1 LGHNA and CDR2 YSLEER. V lost 0 bases and J lost 0, with 14 bases in between. The CDR3 totals 17 residues. The CDR3 DNA follows: TGCGCCAGCAGCCAAGATTGGAGGACAGAGATGAACACTGAAGCTTTCTTT. The encoded protein is CASSQDWRTEMNTEAFF.

V gene TRBV18 combines with J gene TRBJ1-5, with a tentative D call TRBD1 (6 bases). Germline V gives CDR1 KGHSH, CDR2 LQKENI. V was pared by 1 base and J by 5 bases, with 12 bases between. The CDR3 is 15 residues long. CDR3 in DNA: TGTGCCAGCTCACCACGACAGGATCGCGATCAGCCCCAGCATTTT. Its translation: CASSPRQDRDQPQHF.

The chain links TRBV7-8 to TRBJ1-1, with 7 bases lining up with TRBD1. This CDR3 contains 14 residues. CDR1 and CDR2 (germline): SGHVS, FQNEAQ. V was clipped by 5 bases and J by 7 bases; unmatched bases: 10. The CDR3 spells CASSRDRVQVEAFF. The CDR3 region has the DNA TGTGCCAGCAGCCGAGACAGGGTACAGGTTGAAGCTTTCTTT.

The V gene is TRBV5-1, the J gene TRBJ2-7; the match to TRBD1 covers 8 bases. Trimming took 0 bases from V and 6 from J; bases not matched to a gene: 2. CDR3 length equals 13 residues. CDR1 is SGHRS and CDR2 is YFSETQ in the germline V gene. The DNA for the CDR3 is TGCGCCAGCAGCTTGGAAGACAGGGGCGAGCAGTACTTC. Translated: CASSLEDRGEQYF.

The chain carries TRBV19 and TRBJ2-3; 7 positions match TRBD2. Trimming removed 7 bases from V and 1 base from J; junction bases left unmatched: 8. This CDR3 is built from 15 residues. Germline V lookup: CDR1 LNHDA, CDR2 SQIVND (reference sequence). The CDR3 nucleotides read TGTGCCAGTAAAGGGGAGGGGCGGGGCACAGATACGCAGTATTTT. Translating gives CASKGEGRGTDTQYF. Looking up the rest from reference TRBV19 and TRBJ2-3 gives the full variable domain: DGGITQSPKYLFRKEGQNVTLSCEQNLNHDAMYWYRQDPGQGLRLIYYSQIVNDFQKGDIAEGYSVSREKKESFPLTVTSAQKNPTAFYLCASKGEGRGTDTQYFGPGTRLTVL.

The V call is TRBV5-4, the J call TRBJ1-3, with 8 bases that match TRBD1. The germline gives CDR1 SGHNT, CDR2 YYREEE (reference sequence). The CDR3 runs to 17 residues. The V and J ends lost 1 base and 1 base, in that order; junction bases with no gene match: 7. As DNA, the CDR3 is TGTGCCAGCAGCTTGAGTGGGACAGGTGATTCTGGAAACACCATATATTTT. Its protein product is CASSLSGTGDSGNTIYF.

Here the CDR3 reads CASSFPRDRLNTEAFF. The CDR3 DNA sequence: TGTGCCAGCAGCTTCCCCCGGGATAGGTTAAACACTGAAGCTTTCTTT. The chain uses TRBV11-2 and TRBJ1-1; D is ambiguous. CDR3 length equals 16 residues. Trimming cost V 3 bases and J 2 bases, with 16 bases left between them. Per the germline V gene, CDR1 is SGHAT and CDR2 is FQNNGV.

The CDR3 bases are TGTGCCATACGGCCGGGACAGGGATCAGATACGCAGTATTTT. Translation: CAIRPGQGSDTQYF. The rearrangement joins TRBV10-3 to TRBJ2-3, with TRBD1 matching over 9 bases. The CDR3 is made up of 14 amino acids. Germline loops: CDR1 ENHRY, CDR2 SYGVKD. Trimming at V came to 9 bases and at J to 4 bases, leaving 8 bases not matched to a gene.

The V and J genes are TRBV29-1 and TRBJ1-2; D unresolved. Germline V gives CDR1 SQVTM, CDR2 ANQGSEA. Trimming took 6 bases from V and 1 from J, leaving 12 bases between them. The CDR3 spans 13 residues. In nucleotides, the CDR3 is TGCAGCGTCGCTAGCGACGGTAACTATGGCTACACCTTC. It encodes CSVASDGNYGYTF.

The rearrangement uses TRBV28 and TRBJ2-2, with TRBD2 as a possible D gene (5 bases). V lost 4 bases, J lost 6 bases, and 15 bases lay in between. The V gene's germline CDR1 is MDHEN and CDR2 SYDVKM. This CDR3 contains 15 residues. CDR3 in amino acids: CASSSGKYGAGELFF. DNA of the CDR3: TGTGCCAGCAGTTCCGGGAAATATGGAGCCGGGGAGCTGTTTTTT.

This clone was recorded a few times. This chain connects TRBV28 to TRBJ1-5, with a possible D match to TRBD1 (6 bases). V lost 7 bases to trimming and J lost 4 bases, with 11 bases between them. The CDR3 contains 13 residues. Germline values: CDR1 MDHEN, CDR2 SYDVKM. CDR3 sequence reads: CASITGYNQPQHF. The CDR3 nucleotides are TGTGCCAGCATCACAGGGTATAATCAGCCCCAGCATTTT.

The V call is TRBV11-3, the J call TRBJ1-1; D ambiguous. Germline-derived CDR1 and CDR2 are SGHNT and YENEEA. This CDR3 is built from 13 residues. With 4 bases removed from V and 3 bases from J, the gap between germline ends came to 9 bases. The CDR3 DNA sequence: TGTGCCAGCAGCTACGGTCTTGACACTGAAGCTTTCTTT. The encoded protein is CASSYGLDTEAFF.